This T cell receptor beta chain came from a study of T cells in Graves' hyperthyroidism and ophthalmopathy. The CDR3 spans 14 residues. The J segment lost 2 bases and the V segment lost 6 bases, leaving 6 bases of the junction unmatched. Germline CDR1 reads MDHEN; CDR2 reads SYDVKM. This clonotype appeared many times. Amplified regions were TCR beta CDR3 sequences from RNA transcripts. The TCR CDR3 was amplified in a first-round RT-PCR using the HTBI primer set. TCRdb independently ran MiXCR on the multiplex PCR reads; one entry per CDR3 protein. Of approximately 100,000 distinct CDR3 sequences listed, roughly 40% are singletons.

Material for sequencing was peripheral blood or thyroid tissue (not recorded which). This TCR came from a young woman with Graves' hyperthyroidism. This chain uses TRBV28 with TRBJ2-7; 8 bases are shared with TRBD2. The CDR3 sequence: CASSQAGATYEQYF. The CDR3 region has the DNA TGTGCCAGCAGCCAAGCGGGAGCAACCTACGAGCAGTACTTC. The entire variable domain, with the rest obtained from reference TRBV28 and TRBJ2-7, is as follows: DVKVTQSSRYLVKRTGEKVFLECVQDMDHENMFWYRQDPGLGLRLIYFSYDVKMKEKGDIPEGYSVSREKKERFSLILESASTNQTSMYLCASSQAGATYEQYFGPGTRLTVT.